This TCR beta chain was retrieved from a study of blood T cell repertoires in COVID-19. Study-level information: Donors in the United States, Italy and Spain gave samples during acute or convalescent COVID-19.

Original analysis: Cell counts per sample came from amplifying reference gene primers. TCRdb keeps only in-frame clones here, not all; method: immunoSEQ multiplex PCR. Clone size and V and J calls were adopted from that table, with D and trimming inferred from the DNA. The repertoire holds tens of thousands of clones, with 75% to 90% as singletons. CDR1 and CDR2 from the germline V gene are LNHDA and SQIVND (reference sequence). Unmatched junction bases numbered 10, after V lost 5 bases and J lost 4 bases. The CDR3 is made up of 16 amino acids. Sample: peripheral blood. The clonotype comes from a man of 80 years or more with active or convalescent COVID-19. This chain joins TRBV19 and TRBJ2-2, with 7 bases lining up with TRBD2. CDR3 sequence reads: CASSPRGGRGTGELFF. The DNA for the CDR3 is TGTGCCAGTAGTCCGCGGGGAGGGCGGGGCACCGGGGAGCTGTTTTTT.